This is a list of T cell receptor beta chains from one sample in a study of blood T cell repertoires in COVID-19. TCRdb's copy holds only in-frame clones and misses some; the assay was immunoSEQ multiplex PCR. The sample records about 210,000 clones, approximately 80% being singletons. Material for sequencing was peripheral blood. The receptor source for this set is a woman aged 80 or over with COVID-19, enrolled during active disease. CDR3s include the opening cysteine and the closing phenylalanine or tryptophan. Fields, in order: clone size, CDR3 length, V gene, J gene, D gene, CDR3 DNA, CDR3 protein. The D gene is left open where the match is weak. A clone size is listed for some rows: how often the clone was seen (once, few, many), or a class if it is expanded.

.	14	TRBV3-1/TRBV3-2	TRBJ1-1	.	TGTGCCAGCAGCCACCCTCAGGGGAACACTGAAGCTTTCTTT	CASSHPQGNTEAFF
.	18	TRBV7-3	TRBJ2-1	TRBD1	TGTGCCAGCAGCTTAAGCCCGGTGGACAGGGTTCCCTACAATGAGCAGTTCTTC	CASSLSPVDRVPYNEQFF
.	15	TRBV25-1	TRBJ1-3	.	TGTGCCAGCAGTGGGGCCGGTCCGGGGGGAAACACCATATATTTT	CASSGAGPGGNTIYF
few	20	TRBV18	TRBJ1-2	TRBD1	TGTGCCAGCTCACCACCGCTACGTCGGGCAGGGGGGTATAGTAACTATGGCTACACCTTC	CASSPPLRRAGGYSNYGYTF
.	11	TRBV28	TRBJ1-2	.	TGTGCCAGCAGTTCAGGGTATGGCTACACCTTC	CASSSGYGYTF
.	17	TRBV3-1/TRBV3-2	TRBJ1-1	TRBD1	TGTGCCAGCAGCCAGTTGTTAGGGGGCATAACGAACACTGAAGCTTTCTTT	CASSQLLGGITNTEAFF
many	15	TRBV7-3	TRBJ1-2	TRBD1	TGTGCCAGCAGCCCGAGGGCGACAGGGGTCTATGGCTACACCTTC	CASSPRATGVYGYTF
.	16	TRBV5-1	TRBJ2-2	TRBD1	TGCGCCAGCAGCCTGTCCCGGGACAGGGCTACCGGGGAGCTGTTTTTT	CASSLSRDRATGELFF
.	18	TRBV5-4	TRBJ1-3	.	TGTGCCAGCAGCTTGGCCAGGCAGGGCAGTCCCTCTGGAAACACCATATATTTT	CASSLARQGSPSGNTIYF
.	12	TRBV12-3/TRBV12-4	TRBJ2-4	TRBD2	TGTGCCAGCAGTAATGGGGGGGTTCATTGGTACTTC	CASSNGGVHWYF
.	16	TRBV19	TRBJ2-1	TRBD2	TGTGCCAGTAGTCACACCTCTCTAGCGGGAGGGCATGAGCAGTTCTTC	CASSHTSLAGGHEQFF
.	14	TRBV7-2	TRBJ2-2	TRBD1	TGTGCCAGCAGCCGGACAGGCGTGACCGGGGAGCTGTTTTTT	CASSRTGVTGELFF
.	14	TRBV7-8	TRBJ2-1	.	TGTGCCAGCAGCTTAATGGACGCGGGGAATGAGCAGTTCTTC	CASSLMDAGNEQFF
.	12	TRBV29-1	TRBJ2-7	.	TGCAGCGGGGTTCAGGGTAGCTACGAGCAGTACTTC	CSGVQGSYEQYF
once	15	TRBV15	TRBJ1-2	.	TGTGCCACCAGCAGAGCCCGGGACGGGGGCTATGGCTACACCTTC	CATSRARDGGYGYTF
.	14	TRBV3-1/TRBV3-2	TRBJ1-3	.	TGTGCCAGCAGCCTTAGGGGTGCAGGAAACACCATATATTTT	CASSLRGAGNTIYF
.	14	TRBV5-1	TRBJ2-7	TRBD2	TGCGCCAGCAGCTCGACTAGCGGGAGCTACGAGCAGTACTTC	CASSSTSGSYEQYF
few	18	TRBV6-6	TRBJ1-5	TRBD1	TGTGCCAGCAGTCCCCAGGAGGGGGCCGGGTATAGCAATCAGCCCCAGCATTTT	CASSPQEGAGYSNQPQHF
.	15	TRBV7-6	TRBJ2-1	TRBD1	TGTGCCAGCAGCTTAGGGGACAGCTACAACAATGAGCAGTTCTTC	CASSLGDSYNNEQFF
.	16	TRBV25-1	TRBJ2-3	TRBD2	TGTGCCAGCAGCCAAAGACTAGCGGCATACACAGATACGCAGTATTTT	CASSQRLAAYTDTQYF
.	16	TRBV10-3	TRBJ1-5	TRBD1	TGTGCCATCAGTTCACAGGGGGGTAATAGCAATCAGCCCCAGCATTTT	CAISSQGGNSNQPQHF
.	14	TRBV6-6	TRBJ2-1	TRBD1	TGTGCCAGCAGTTACTCCGACAGGGACATTGAGCAGTTCTTC	CASSYSDRDIEQFF
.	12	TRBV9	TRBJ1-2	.	TGTGCCAGCAGCGTAGGGGGGCCCGGCTACACCTTC	CASSVGGPGYTF
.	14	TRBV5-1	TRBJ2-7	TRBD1	TGCGCCAGCAGCTTAAACAGGGGGCCCTACGAGCAGTACTTC	CASSLNRGPYEQYF
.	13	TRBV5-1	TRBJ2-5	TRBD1	TGCGCCAGCTACGACAGGGCCCAAGAGACCCAGTACTTC	CASYDRAQETQYF